This passage covers 27 T cell receptor beta chains from one sample sequenced in a study of patients and donors after allogeneic stem cell transplantation. From the RT-PCR reads, TCRdb called clonotypes with MiXCR, one entry per CDR3 protein. The repertoire holds more than 150,000 distinct CDR3 sequences, with approximately 24% as singletons. The sample was blood, either unsorted or a sorted T cell fraction (not recorded which). These receptors originate from a human donor who was either an allogeneic HSCT recipient or a stem cell or donor lymphocyte infusion donor (not recorded which). It is not recorded whose cells these are; they may come from a transplant donor.

V and J are TRBV3-1 and TRBJ2-3; 10 nucleotides agree with TRBD2. J lost 4 bases, V lost 6 bases, and 1 base had no gene match. This CDR3 has 13 amino acids. The germline gives CDR1 LGHDT, CDR2 YNNKEL (reference sequence). CDR3 protein: CASSTSGADTQYF. CDR3 DNA sequence: TGTGCCAGCAGTACTAGCGGGGCAGATACGCAGTATTTT.

This clonotype showed up many times. The CDR3 bases are TGTGCCACCAGCCGACAAGCGACTAATGAAAAACTGTTTTTT. Translation gives CATSRQATNEKLFF. The chain links TRBV15 to TRBJ1-4; unclear D gene. The CDR3 has 14 amino acids. V lost 5 bases to trimming and J lost 2 bases, with 9 bases between them. The germline gives CDR1 LNHNV, CDR2 YYDKDF (reference sequence).

The chain links TRBV24-1 to TRBJ2-2, with no clear D. Between the trimmed V and J ends, which lost 1 base and 2 bases, there was a span of 7 bases. Germline V gene lookup returns CDR1 KGHDR and CDR2 SFDVKD. The CDR3 extends over 15 amino acids. CDR3 nucleotide sequence: TGTGCCACCAGTGATTTACGTGGAAACACCGGGGAGCTGTTTTTT. It specifies CATSDLRGNTGELFF.

The table lists this clonotype with a few counts. The J gene is TRBJ1-1, the V gene TRBV4-1; weak D call: TRBD1 (6 bases). Germline CDR1 is MGHRA and CDR2 is YSYEKL. The V end was cut by 0 bases, the J end by 4 bases, with 21 bases between. The CDR3 is 18 residues long. The CDR3 DNA reads as TGCGCCAGCAGCCAAGACCCCCTGGGGGGGAAGGGGGGCACTGAAGCTTTCTTT. Its translation is CASSQDPLGGKGGTEAFF.

This clonotype has only a few counts. V and J are TRBV7-6 and TRBJ1-6, with 12 bases that match TRBD1. The CDR3 covers 17 residues. With 3 bases clipped from V and 5 bases from J, the junction kept 5 bases outside the gene matches. Germline CDR1 and CDR2: SGHVS and FNYEAQ. The CDR3 loop reads CASSFSGQGADNSPLHF. The CDR3 DNA reads TGTGCCAGCAGCTTTTCGGGACAGGGGGCGGATAATTCACCCCTCCACTTT.

This clonotype has more than one count but fewer than ten. V and J are TRBV7-8 and TRBJ2-2; D gene ambiguous. V shed 1 base and J shed 6 bases, with 9 bases lying between them. The CDR3 has 14 amino acids. Germline V gene lookup returns CDR1 SGHVS and CDR2 FQNEAQ. The chain's CDR3 is CASSLDGLAGELFF. The CDR3 coding sequence is TGTGCCAGCAGCTTAGACGGTTTGGCCGGGGAGCTGTTTTTT.

There are a few counts of this clonotype. The rearrangement links TRBV20-1 to TRBJ1-2; perhaps TRBD1 as D (5 bases). The germline V and J ends were trimmed by 6 bases and 5 bases, with 10 bases remaining between them. The CDR3 spans 11 residues. From germline, CDR1 is DFQATT and CDR2 SNEGSKA (reference sequence). CDR3 bases: TGCAGTGCCCCAGGGTGGTATGGCTACACCTTC. Amino acid sequence: CSAPGWYGYTF.

This clonotype was seen only a few times. V gene TRBV20-1 combines with J gene TRBJ1-2; 7 bases are a match to TRBD1. V lost 6 bases, J lost 5 bases, and 9 bases stayed unmatched. This CDR3 has 13 amino acids. Germline V CDR1 and CDR2: DFQATT, SNEGSKA (reference sequence). The CDR3 is CSARDRERYGYTF. The CDR3 region has the DNA TGCAGTGCGCGAGACAGGGAAAGGTATGGCTACACCTTC.

The chain recombines TRBV20-1 with TRBJ2-7; 9 bases agree with TRBD1. The germline gives CDR1 DFQATT, CDR2 SNEGSKA (reference sequence). The junction had 6 bases not matched to a gene; V was cut back by 2 bases and J by 4 bases. The CDR3 totals 14 residues. CDR3 sequence reads: CSARHRDREYEQYF. In DNA, the CDR3 is TGCAGTGCTAGACACCGGGACAGGGAGTACGAGCAGTACTTC.

This clonotype was picked up one time. The junction and the germline gene differ at one end; a read error may be behind it. The V call is TRBV4-1, the J call TRBJ1-6, with a tentative D call TRBD1 (5 bases). CDR1 is MGHRA and CDR2 is YSYEKL in the germline V gene. The CDR3 length is 17 residues. The CDR3 DNA reads TGCGCCAGCAGCCAAGAGGGCTGGGGCAGCTCGAATTCACCCTTCCACTTT. It yields the protein CASSQEGWGSSNSPFHF.

CDR3 loop: CSARATANTGELFF. CDR3 nucleotides: TGCAGTGCTAGAGCGACAGCGAACACCGGGGAGCTGTTTTTT. This chain uses TRBV20-1 with TRBJ2-2, with D possibly matching TRBD1 (5 bases). CDR1 is DFQATT and CDR2 is SNEGSKA in the germline V gene (reference sequence). The CDR3 is 14 amino acids. With 1 base removed from V and 0 bases from J, the gap between germline ends came to 6 bases.

In its sample, this clonotype was seen once. The chain couples TRBV10-3 to TRBJ2-1, with D tentatively TRBD1 (6 bases). The CDR3 is made up of 14 amino acids. Germline CDR1 reads ENHRY; CDR2 reads SYGVKD. Trimming took off 7 bases at V and 7 bases at J, with 17 bases between the two ends. The CDR3, as DNA: TGTGCCATCAAGAAACAGGGAAGGGGGAATGAGCAGTTCTTC. Amino acids: CAIKKQGRGNEQFF.

This clonotype was seen many times. This chain links TRBV5-1 with TRBJ1-1; 7 nucleotides agree with TRBD1. With 2 bases clipped from V and 1 base from J, the junction kept 5 bases outside the gene matches. The germline V gene has CDR1 SGHRS and CDR2 YFSETQ. This CDR3 region has 15 residues. The CDR3 DNA reads TGCGCCAGCAGCTTAACAGGGGCCCGGAACACTGAAGCTTTCTTT. Translated, it gives CASSLTGARNTEAFF.

This clonotype was detected a few times. V gene TRBV3-1 combines with J gene TRBJ2-7; 8 bases agree with TRBD1. Germline V gene lookup returns CDR1 LGHDT and CDR2 YNNKEL (reference sequence). This CDR3 has 14 amino acids. Unmatched junction bases numbered 4, after V lost 4 bases and J lost 2 bases. CDR3 DNA sequence: TGTGCCAGCAGCCTCAGGGGACAGGCCTACGAGCAGTACTTC. This encodes CASSLRGQAYEQYF.

The rearrangement uses TRBV20-1 and TRBJ1-1; D not certain. This CDR3 contains 12 residues. Germline V gene lookup returns CDR1 DFQATT and CDR2 SNEGSKA (reference sequence). The V gene lost 6 bases and the J gene lost 1 base, with 9 bases spanning the gap. The CDR3 loop is CSAPDWNTEAFF. For the CDR3, the DNA is TGCAGTGCGCCTGACTGGAACACTGAAGCTTTCTTT.

V gene TRBV5-1 combines with J gene TRBJ2-1; 12 bases map to TRBD2. V lost 5 bases and J lost 10; bases outside the gene matches: 7. The CDR3 is 14 amino acids. The germline V gene encodes CDR1 SGHRS and CDR2 YFSETQ. The CDR3 sequence: CASRRLAGVGEQFF. For the CDR3, the DNA is TGCGCCAGCAGAAGACTAGCGGGGGTTGGGGAGCAGTTCTTC.

The sample holds many counts of this clonotype. The chain carries TRBV7-6 and TRBJ1-4; 9 nucleotides match TRBD1. This CDR3 has 19 amino acids. The germline gives CDR1 SGHVS, CDR2 FNYEAQ. V was clipped by 2 bases and J by 0 bases; unmatched bases: 10. As DNA, the CDR3 is TGTGCCAGCAGCTTATCCCCGGACAGGGGAAAAGCAACTAATGAAAAACTGTTTTTT. It yields the protein CASSLSPDRGKATNEKLFF.

V and J are TRBV24-1 and TRBJ1-5; D remains unclear. Germline V gene lookup returns CDR1 KGHDR and CDR2 SFDVKD. With 2 bases removed from V and 5 bases from J, the gap between germline ends came to 9 bases. The CDR3 has 14 residues. The CDR3 loop reads CATSDWNRDQPQHF. CDR3 coding DNA: TGTGCCACCAGTGATTGGAACAGAGATCAGCCCCAGCATTTT.

The V and J genes are TRBV24-1 and TRBJ2-3, with 10 positions matching TRBD2. This CDR3 is 16 amino acids long. Unmatched junction bases numbered 2, after V lost 2 bases and J lost 1 base. The germline gives CDR1 KGHDR, CDR2 SFDVKD. CDR3 residues: CATSDSSGSGTDTQYF. The CDR3 region has the DNA TGTGCCACCAGTGATTCTAGCGGGAGTGGCACAGATACGCAGTATTTT.

This clonotype appeared many times. The chain carries TRBV2 and TRBJ1-6; D is undetermined. The CDR3 is 12 amino acids. V dropped 5 bases and J dropped 13 bases, with 12 bases sitting between them. Germline V CDR1 and CDR2: SNHLY, FYNNEI. The CDR3 DNA is TGTGCCAGCAGTTTAGGAGGGAGCCCCCTCCACTTT. Translating gives CASSLGGSPLHF.

This clonotype was seen only a few times. The rearrangement links TRBV18 to TRBJ2-3; D might be TRBD2 (5 bases). Germline CDR1 and CDR2: KGHSH and LQKENI. V dropped 6 bases and J dropped 1 base, with 14 bases sitting between them. CDR3 size: 15 residues. This CDR3 is CASSSEGAGTDTQYF. CDR3 DNA: TGTGCCAGCTCTTCCGAGGGCGCGGGCACAGATACGCAGTATTTT.

This clonotype was seen more than once but under ten times. V gene TRBV7-9 combines with J gene TRBJ2-3; possibly TRBD2 for D (6 bases). The germline CDR1 and CDR2 sequences are SEHNR and FQNEAQ (reference sequence). V dropped 3 bases and J dropped 6 bases, with 10 bases sitting between them. The CDR3 runs to 13 residues. The CDR3 protein is CASSFAGWDTQYF. CDR3 coding DNA: TGTGCCAGCAGCTTTGCGGGATGGGATACGCAGTATTTT.

CDR3 region: CASSQPGTASGYTF. The CDR3 region has the DNA TGCGCCAGCAGCCAACCCGGGACCGCAAGTGGCTACACCTTC. J is TRBJ1-2 and V is TRBV4-1, with D perhaps matching TRBD1 (5 bases). The CDR3 has 14 amino acids. V was pared by 2 bases and J by 7 bases, with 14 bases between. Per germline, CDR1 MGHRA and CDR2 YSYEKL.

This clonotype was detected a few times. The rearrangement links TRBV21-1 to TRBJ2-7; TRBD2, the table's D call, was not compared with the DNA. TRBV21-1 is described as a pseudogene. This CDR3 contains 15 residues. The CDR3 sequence: CASSKVGDGPYEQYF. CDR3 coding DNA: TGTGCCAGCAGCAAAGTAGGGGACGGCCCCTACGAGCAGTACTTC.

This chain connects TRBV10-3 to TRBJ1-1; D is unclear. Trimming took off 4 bases at V and 0 bases at J, with 9 bases between the two ends. The CDR3 is made up of 14 amino acids. Germline V gene lookup returns CDR1 ENHRY and CDR2 SYGVKD. CDR3 DNA sequence: TGTGCCATCAGTGTTGACTTAATGAACACTGAAGCTTTCTTT. It specifies CAISVDLMNTEAFF.

The genes are TRBV5-1 and TRBJ2-1, with 9 bases matching TRBD2. CDR1 and CDR2 (germline): SGHRS, YFSETQ. The CDR3 is 15 residues long. Germline trimming cut 4 bases from V and 8 bases from J; bases unmatched to any gene: 10. The CDR3, as DNA: TGCGCCAGCAGCCCCTCCGGGACTAGCTGGCATGAGCAGTTCTTC. Translated: CASSPSGTSWHEQFF.

The rearrangement joins TRBV6-5 to TRBJ2-7; possible D gene TRBD1, 6 bases. Germline lookup yields CDR1 MNHEY and CDR2 SVGAGI. The V end was cut by 5 bases, the J end by 0 bases, with 8 bases between. CDR3 length: 13 amino acids. This CDR3 reads CASSGDNSYEQYF. The CDR3 DNA is TGTGCCAGCAGTGGGGACAACTCCTACGAGCAGTACTTC.